The following is a TCR beta chain sequence with its context. Its antigen is not identified. The data were taken from a study of blood T cells in healthy people across ages. Findings and limits, study-wide: The donors' CMV status was not determined, possibly confounding changes in expanded clonotypes. Comparison with aged donors showed that long-lived donors had more naive CD4+ cells and higher diversity.

Combining a sample-barcoded 5' primer with a J-beta primer mix, a second PCR ran for about 7 to 11 cycles. Template switching added a 12-random-nucleotide identifier to every cDNA molecule. MiXCR was run by TCRdb on the 5' RACE reads, yielding one entry per CDR3 protein. This sample has about 970,000 distinct CDR3 sequences, with roughly 51% found just once. V trimming: 6 bases; J trimming: 3 bases; junction bases outside the gene matches: 6. This CDR3 is 15 amino acids long. This sequence originates from an older woman in good health. The rearrangement links TRBV12-3 or TRBV12-4 to TRBJ2-7; 12 positions match TRBD2. The sequenced material came from blood. The CDR3 DNA sequence: TGTGCCAGCAGAGGAGGGACTAGCGGGTTCTACGAGCAGTACTTC. Translating gives CASRGGTSGFYEQYF.